This paragraph covers one T cell receptor beta chain sequence. Participants' own reports of clinical history determined their cohort assignment. TCRdb's copy holds only in-frame clones and misses some; the assay was immunoSEQ multiplex PCR. The table shows about 280,000 clones, with over 85% occurring only once. This CDR3 spans 15 amino acids. Germline V gene sequence: CDR1 KGHSH, CDR2 LQKENI. The germline V and J ends were trimmed by 6 bases and 3 bases, with 15 bases remaining between them. The data were taken from a study of blood T cell repertoires in COVID-19. The sequencing sample was made of PBMCs or T cells enriched from blood (not recorded which). The chain employs TRBV18 and TRBJ1-3, with no clear D. This TCR derives from an older woman who had recovered from COVID-19. The CDR3 spells CASSPGSPGGNTIYF. CDR3 nucleotides: TGTGCCAGCTCCCCTGGATCTCCGGGTGGAAACACCATATATTTT.